This T cell receptor (beta chain) stems from a study of T cells in Graves' hyperthyroidism and ophthalmopathy. Regarding the study as a whole: In blood, most of the thyroid clonotypes expanded above 0.001 were also present. Ophthalmopathy onset followed model prediction by a median roughly six months.

The CDR3 sequence is 16 residues long. Germline V CDR1 and CDR2: SGDLS, YYNGEE. Trimming took 3 bases from V and 0 from J, leaving 13 bases between them. Using RNA transcripts as the source, TCR beta CDR3 regions were amplified. The primer set for the first-round RT-PCR of the TCR CDR3 was HTBI. Via MiXCR, TCRdb re-called the multiplex PCR reads, giving one row per CDR3 protein. This table has around 800,000 distinct CDR3 sequences, about two fifths appearing once. This clonotype has a handful of counts. The antigen is unknown. Recently diagnosed hyperthyroidism of less than 2 months' duration affected patients aged 18 to 65. Clinicians diagnosed patients from clinical symptoms, serum thyroxine and TRAb, thyroid ultrasound and orbital computed tomography.

Sequenced: blood. The TCR comes from a man younger than 35 with Graves' hyperthyroidism. The chain carries TRBV9 and TRBJ1-3, with unresolved D. In nucleotides, the CDR3 is TGTGCCAGCAGCGCTCGACGGGAATCCTCTGGAAACACCATATATTTT. Translated, it gives CASSARRESSGNTIYF.